This TCR beta chain emerged from a study of regulatory T cells in long-lasting Graves disease. Combining iRepertoire HTBI primers with Arm-PCR of CDR3 regions, the authors built TCR beta libraries. In TCRdb, the multiplex PCR reads were re-called with MiXCR into one record per CDR3 protein. The repertoire consists of hundreds of thousands of distinct CDR3 sequences, with around 17% occurring once and the leading ten covering 15% to 20%. Time point here: newly diagnosed GD, antithyroid drugs for less than 3 months. PBMC-derived RNA was used for the TCR library. This sample was shared with a second study, whose subject was T cells in Graves' hyperthyroidism and ophthalmopathy. From that report: In blood, most of the thyroid clonotypes expanded above 0.001 were also present.

This TCR was sampled from a woman younger than 45 with Graves disease. This specimen was peripheral blood mononuclear cells (PBMCs), taken at new diagnosis, from a patient treated with antithyroid drugs.

CDR3 nucleotides: TGTGCCTGGAGACCGGACAGGAACACTGAAGCTTTCTTT. It translates to CAWRPDRNTEAFF. The rearrangement uses TRBV30 and TRBJ1-1, with a weak D call TRBD1 (6 bases). The CDR3 sequence is 13 residues long. Trimming stripped 3 bases from V and 1 base from J, with 9 bases between. The germline gives CDR1 GTSNPN, CDR2 SVGIG (reference sequence). Based on the CDR3 plus reference TRBV30 and TRBJ1-1, the full variable domain is SQTIHQWPATLVQPVGSPLSLECTVEGTSNPNLYWYRQAAGRGLQLLFYSVGIGQISSEVPQNLSASRPQDRQFILSSKKLLLSDSGFYLCAWRPDRNTEAFFGQGTRLTVV.